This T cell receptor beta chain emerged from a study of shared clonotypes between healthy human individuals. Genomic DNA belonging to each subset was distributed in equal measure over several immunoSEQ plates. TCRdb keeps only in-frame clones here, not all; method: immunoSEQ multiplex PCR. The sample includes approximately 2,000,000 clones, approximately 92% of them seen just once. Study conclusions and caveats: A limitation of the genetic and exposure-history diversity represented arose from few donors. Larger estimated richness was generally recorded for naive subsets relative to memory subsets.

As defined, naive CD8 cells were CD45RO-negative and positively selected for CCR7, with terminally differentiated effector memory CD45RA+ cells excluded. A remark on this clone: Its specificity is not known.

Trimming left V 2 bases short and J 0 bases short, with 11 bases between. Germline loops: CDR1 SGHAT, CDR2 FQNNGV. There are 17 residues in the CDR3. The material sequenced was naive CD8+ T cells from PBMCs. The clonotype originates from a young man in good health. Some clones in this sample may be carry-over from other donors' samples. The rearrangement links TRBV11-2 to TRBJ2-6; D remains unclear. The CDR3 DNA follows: TGTGCCAGCAGCTTATCTACGACTTTCTCTGGGGCCAACGTCCTGACTTTC. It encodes CASSLSTTFSGANVLTF.